This note documents a single T cell receptor (beta chain) sequence. Its cognate antigen is unknown. Original data processing: For the immunoSEQ data, sequences were junction-only without quality scores, so filtering differed. The protocol was immunoSEQ multiplex PCR, while the TCRdb copy is restricted to in-frame clones and leaves out a portion. V and J calls and clone size are copied from that table; D and trimming were computed from the DNA. The data show a few million clones, roughly nine tenths seen once. Germline V gene sequence: CDR1 SGHTA, CDR2 FQGNSA. V was cut by 4 bases and J by 4 bases, with 13 bases left in between. This CDR3 contains 14 residues. The data were taken from a study of shared clonotypes between healthy human individuals. Findings and limits, study-wide: Limited genetic and exposure-history diversity came from having few donors.

This TCR was sampled from a man aged 18 to 30 in good health. Sequenced material: naive CD4+ T cells sorted from blood. The sample's subset: CD45RA+ positively selected. The chain recombines TRBV7-2 with TRBJ1-2; weak D call: TRBD1 (5 bases). DNA for the CDR3: TGTGCCAGCAGCTCCAGGACATTGGGCTATGGCTACACCTTC. Translated, it gives CASSSRTLGYGYTF.